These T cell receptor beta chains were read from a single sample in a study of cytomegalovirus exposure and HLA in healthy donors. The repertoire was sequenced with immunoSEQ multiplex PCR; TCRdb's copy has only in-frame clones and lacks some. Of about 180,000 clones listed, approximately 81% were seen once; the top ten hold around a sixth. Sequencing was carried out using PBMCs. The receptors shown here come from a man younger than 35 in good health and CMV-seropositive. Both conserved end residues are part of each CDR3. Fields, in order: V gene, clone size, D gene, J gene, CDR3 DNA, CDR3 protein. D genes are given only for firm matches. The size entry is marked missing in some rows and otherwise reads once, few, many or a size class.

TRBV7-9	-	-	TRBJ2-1	TGTGCCAGCAGCCCGGGCTCCTACAATGAGCAGTTCTTC	CASSPGSYNEQFF
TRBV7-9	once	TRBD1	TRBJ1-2	TGTGCCAGCAGCCTTGGGGACAGGGGACAACAGGATGGCTACACCTTC	CASSLGDRGQQDGYTF
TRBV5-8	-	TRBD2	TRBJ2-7	TGTGCCAGCACCGTCCGACTAGCGGGAGTAGGCAACGAGCAGTACTTC	CASTVRLAGVGNEQYF
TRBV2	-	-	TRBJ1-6	TGTGCCAGCATTCCGCTGACGGGACACGATAATTCACCCCTCCACTTT	CASIPLTGHDNSPLHF
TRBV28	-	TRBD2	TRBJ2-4	TGTGCCAGCAGTGTGGGACTAGCGGGACGAAGGGTCAAAAACATTCAGTACTTC	CASSVGLAGRRVKNIQYF
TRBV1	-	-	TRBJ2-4	TGCACCAGCAGCCGGCAGCGGGTTTCCTCGGCCAAAAACATTCAGTACTTC	CTSSRQRVSSAKNIQYF
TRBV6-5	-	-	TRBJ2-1	TGTGCCAGCAACCGGGATACCTCCTACAATGAGCAGTTCTTC	CASNRDTSYNEQFF
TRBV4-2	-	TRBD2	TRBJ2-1	TGTGCCAGCAGCCAAGATAGCGGGGGCTCCTACAATGAGCAGTTCTTC	CASSQDSGGSYNEQFF
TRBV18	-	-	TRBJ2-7	TGTGCCAGCTCCCCCTTAGAAGGGACAAGCTCCTACGAGCAGTACTTC	CASSPLEGTSSYEQYF
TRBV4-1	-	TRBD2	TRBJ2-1	TGCGCCAGCAGCCAAGGGACTAGCGGAAACAATGAGCAGTTCTTC	CASSQGTSGNNEQFF
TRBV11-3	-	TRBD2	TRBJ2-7	TGTGCCAGCAGCTTAGGCCGGGGGGACCCGTACGAGCAGTACTTC	CASSLGRGDPYEQYF
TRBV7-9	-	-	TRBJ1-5	TGTGCCAGCAGCGAACGAATTAACAGGGACGGCAATCAGCCCCAGCATTTT	CASSERINRDGNQPQHF
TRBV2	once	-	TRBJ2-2	TGTGCCAGCAATCTCCTCGCTGGACAACCGAACACCGGGGAGCTGTTTTTT	CASNLLAGQPNTGELFF
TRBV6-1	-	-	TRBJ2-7	TGTGCCAGCAGTGAGGTTAATAGGGGTCTCGAGCAGTACTTC	CASSEVNRGLEQYF
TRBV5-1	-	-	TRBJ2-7	TGCGCCAGCAGGCAGGGGTCGGGCTCCTACGAGCAGTACTTC	CASRQGSGSYEQYF